The TCR beta chain under discussion was sequenced for a study of T-cell reconstitution after alpha-beta-depleted transplantation in children. J was trimmed by 5 bases and V by 2 bases; bases with no gene match: 3. CDR3 length: 16 residues. The germline V gene has CDR1 MDHEN and CDR2 SYDVKM. TCRbeta library construction was performed incorporating unique molecular identifiers. TCRdb reanalysed the PCR reads using MiXCR and keeps one entry per CDR3 protein. The sample contains some 200,000 distinct CDR3 sequences, 9.5% to 13% of which appear only once. Study-wide points: Surviving recipient cells, namely T cells and thymic progenitors, were the source of high day-60 TCRbeta diversity in some patients. The origin of alpha-beta T cells about two months after transplant was reportedly several hundred expanded graft clones.

This clonotype has ten or more counts. Its matching antigen is unknown. This receptor was identified in a child younger than two with acute myeloid leukemia, due to receive a stem cell transplant. The rearrangement uses TRBV28 and TRBJ2-2; 12 nucleotides match TRBD2. The sample here was PBMCs, taken before TCRalphabeta/CD19-depleted stem cell transplant. This CDR3 reads CASSLPLAGGTGELFF. DNA of the CDR3: TGTGCCAGCAGTTTACCTCTAGCGGGAGGGACCGGGGAGCTGTTTTTT.